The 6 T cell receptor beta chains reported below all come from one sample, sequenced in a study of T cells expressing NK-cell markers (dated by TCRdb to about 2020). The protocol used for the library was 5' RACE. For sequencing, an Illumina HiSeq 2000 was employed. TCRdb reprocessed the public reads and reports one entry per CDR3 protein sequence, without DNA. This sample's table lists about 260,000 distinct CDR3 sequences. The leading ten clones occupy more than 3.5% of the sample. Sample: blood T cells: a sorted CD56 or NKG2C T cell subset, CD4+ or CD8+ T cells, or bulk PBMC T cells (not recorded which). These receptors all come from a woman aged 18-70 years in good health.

CDR3 residues: CASSPAVPTDTQYF. The chain uses TRBV6-2 or TRBV6-3 and TRBJ2-3; TCRdb reports TRBD2, a call that lacks DNA to check it against. CDR3 length: 14 amino acids. Germline V gene sequence: CDR1 MNHEY, CDR2 SVGEGT.

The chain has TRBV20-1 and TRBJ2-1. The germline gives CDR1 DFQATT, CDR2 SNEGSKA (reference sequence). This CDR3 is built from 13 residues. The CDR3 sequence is CSARDEGYNEQFF.

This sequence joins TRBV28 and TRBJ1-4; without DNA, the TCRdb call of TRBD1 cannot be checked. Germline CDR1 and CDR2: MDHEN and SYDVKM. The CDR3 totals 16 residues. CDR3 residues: CASSSQGAVANEKLFF.

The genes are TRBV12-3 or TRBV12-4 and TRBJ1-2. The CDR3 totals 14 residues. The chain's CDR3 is CASSFYRGTYGYTF.

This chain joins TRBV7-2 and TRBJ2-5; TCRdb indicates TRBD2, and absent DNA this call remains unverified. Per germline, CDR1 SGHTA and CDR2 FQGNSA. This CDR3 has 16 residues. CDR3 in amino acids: CASSLFLAEIQETQYF.

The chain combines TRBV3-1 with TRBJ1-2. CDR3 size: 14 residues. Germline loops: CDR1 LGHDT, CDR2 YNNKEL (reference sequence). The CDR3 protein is CASSQGRSYYGYTF.